Included here is one T cell receptor beta chain sequence, with context. Its antigen is currently not known. Per-nucleotide qualities are absent, and no much larger clonotype sits a single base away. The listed sequencing device is Illumina HiSeq 1500. TCRdb passed the public sequencing reads through fastp at Q25 and MiXCR, retaining productive beta sequences. For every CDR3 protein sequence, its rows merge into one entry that carries the most common genes and DNA. The sample has some 500,000 distinct CDR3 sequences on record, roughly 43% of them singletons. The biggest ten clones account for about 46% of the sample. The data originate from a study of T cell repertoires in cytomegalovirus infection (dated by TCRdb to between 2018 and 2021). About the full investigation: The peptide stimulations were aimed at well-studied HLA-B-restricted epitopes as well as recently identified HLA-C-restricted CMV epitopes, whose presentation resists viral immunomodulation. Donor HLA type was relevant to the analysis, as public TCR beta signatures indicated carriage of CMV infection together with the matching HLA type.

V loses 4 bases of germline sequence and J loses 3 bases, and the interval between the two ends is 15 bases. The CDR3 covers 16 residues, taking in both the cysteine and the phenylalanine. Just the 48-base CDR3 DNA is kept, in frame starting at base 1. The germline V gene sets CDR1 to KGHDR and CDR2 to SFDVKD. The study at large found these results: The ex vivo response was dominated by HLA-C-restricted CMV-specific TCR beta clonotypes, which also provided the single most frequent clonotype in two of eight donors. Cumulative frequency of public TCR beta family members discriminated carriers of CMV infection plus the relevant HLA type in this cohort and an independent 352-donor cohort.

Sample treatment or condition, as interpreted from the label and publication: in vitro stimulation with specific CMV peptide epitopes to enrich CMV-specific T cells. This specimen was cultured PBMCs, taken from culture after CMV antigen stimulation. The chain couples TRBV24-1 to TRBJ2-1; D gene: possibly TRBD2, on 5 matching bases. The clonotype was recovered from a human donor in good health (CMV status not recorded). Some clones in this sample may be carry-over from other donors' samples. The bases read TGTGCCACCAGTGACCGACCGCTAGCCCGCTACAATGAGCAGTTCTTC. Its amino acids are CATSDRPLARYNEQFF.